These 27 T cell receptor beta chains came from one sample sequenced in a study of T cell changes during pregnancy in multiple sclerosis. TCRdb's copy holds only in-frame clones and misses some; the assay was immunoSEQ multiplex PCR. In the table there are under 70,000 clones, approximately 91% of which are singletons. The material sequenced was peripheral blood, taken in the second trimester of pregnancy. The source of these receptors is a female donor with multiple sclerosis, enrolled in a pregnancy study.

This chain joins TRBV10-3 and TRBJ2-7, with TRBD2 identical over 10 bases. Losses at the gene ends were 10 bases for V and 12 bases for J; bases not matched to a gene: 18. The CDR3 has 14 residues. Germline loops: CDR1 ENHRY, CDR2 SYGVKD. The CDR3 DNA follows: TGTGCCACTTCCCTGGAGCTAGCGGGGGCGAAGAGGTACTTC. It translates to CATSLELAGAKRYF.

The rearrangement links TRBV11-2 to TRBJ1-4; the match to TRBD1 covers 8 bases. The CDR3 sequence is 14 residues long. Per the germline V gene, CDR1 is SGHAT and CDR2 is FQNNGV. V dropped 5 bases and J dropped 7; count of bases not matched to a gene: 6. CDR3 nucleotide sequence: TGTGCCAGCAGCATCGGACAGGGCGGTGAAAAACTGTTTTTT. It is translated as CASSIGQGGEKLFF. Variable domain in full (rest from reference TRBV11-2 and TRBJ1-4): EAGVAQSPRYKIIEKRQSVAFWCNPISGHATLYWYQQILGQGPKLLIQFQNNGVVDDSQLPKDRFSAERLKGVDSTLKIQPAKLEDSAVYLCASSIGQGGEKLFFGSGTQLSVL.

A single count supports this clone. The J gene is TRBJ1-2, the V gene TRBV18; D perhaps matches TRBD1 (5 bases). The ends were cut back, 8 bases at V and 0 bases at J, with 16 bases in the middle. Germline V CDR1 and CDR2: KGHSH, LQKENI. The CDR3 consists of 15 residues. The CDR3 coding sequence is TGTGCCAGCCCAACCAGGGCCCAAGCTAACTATGGCTACACCTTC. Translation: CASPTRAQANYGYTF.

V is TRBV30 and J is TRBJ2-7; TRBD1 aligns across 9 bases. Germline V gene lookup returns CDR1 GTSNPN and CDR2 SVGIG (reference sequence). CDR3 length: 14 residues. The V gene end was trimmed by 8 bases and the J gene end by 7 bases; junction bases not matched to a gene: 15. The CDR3 is CAGQQGAEVGEQYF. As DNA, the CDR3 is TGTGCCGGGCAACAGGGGGCCGAGGTGGGGGAGCAGTACTTC.

This chain links TRBV5-1 with TRBJ2-5; 11 positions match TRBD2. The CDR3 contains 17 residues. CDR1 is SGHRS, CDR2 YFSETQ, per germline. With V trimmed by 0 bases and J by 2 bases, 6 bases remained unmatched. The CDR3 is CASSLALAGATQETQYF. The CDR3 nucleotides are TGCGCCAGCAGCTTGGCACTAGCGGGGGCCACACAAGAGACCCAGTACTTC.

The chain is built from TRBV7-2 and TRBJ2-1, with a tentative D call TRBD1 (6 bases). Germline-derived CDR1 and CDR2 are SGHTA and FQGNSA. The CDR3 spans 15 residues. The ends were cut back, 2 bases at V and 4 bases at J, with 12 bases in the middle. In DNA, the CDR3 is TGTGCCAGCAGCTTATTTCAGGGGTCATACAATGAGCAGTTCTTC. Amino acids: CASSLFQGSYNEQFF.

This clone was recorded once. This chain uses TRBV7-9 with TRBJ2-7; D not resolved. Trimming took off 5 bases at V and 0 bases at J, with 17 bases between the two ends. This CDR3 has 16 amino acids. Germline-derived CDR1 and CDR2 are SEHNR and FQNEAQ (reference sequence). For the CDR3, the DNA is TGTGCCAGCAGCCAACAGACGGCCGCCAGCTCCTACGAGCAGTACTTC. It encodes CASSQQTAASSYEQYF. The whole variable domain, remainder taken from reference TRBV7-9 and TRBJ2-7, is DTGVSQNPRHKITKRGQNVTFRCDPISEHNRLYWYRQTLGQGPEFLTYFQNEAQLEKSRLLSDRFSAERPKGSFSTLEIQRTEQGDSAMYLCASSQQTAASSYEQYFGPGTRLTVT.

The rearrangement uses TRBV5-1 and TRBJ2-4, with 7 positions matching TRBD1. J was trimmed by 8 bases and V by 0 bases; bases with no gene match: 5. The CDR3 loop spans 14 amino acids. The germline V gene has CDR1 SGHRS and CDR2 YFSETQ. In DNA, the CDR3 is TGCGCCAGCAGCTTGGGACAGGGCCTTGACATTCAGTACTTC. It codes for CASSLGQGLDIQYF. The complete variable domain, with remaining parts taken from reference TRBV5-1 and TRBJ2-4, reads KAGVTQTPRYLIKTRGQQVTLSCSPISGHRSVSWYQQTPGQGLQFLFEYFSETQRNKGNFPGRFSGRQFSNSRSEMNVSTLELGDSALYLCASSLGQGLDIQYFGAGTRLSVL.

V gene TRBV2 combines with J gene TRBJ2-1; the D gene is possibly TRBD2 (5 bases). This CDR3 comprises 11 residues. The ends were cut back, 4 bases at V and 14 bases at J, with 12 bases in the middle. The V gene's germline CDR1 is SNHLY and CDR2 FYNNEI. This chain's CDR3 is CASSVDGNEFF. For the CDR3, the DNA is TGTGCCAGCAGTGTAGACGGGAATGAGTTCTTC.

This clone was observed once. The V call is TRBV18, the J call TRBJ2-5, with D possibly TRBD2 on 6 matching bases. This CDR3 contains 15 residues. V shed 3 bases and J shed 5 bases, with 16 bases lying between them. The germline V gene has CDR1 KGHSH and CDR2 LQKENI. CDR3 protein: CASSPSGPGGETQYF. CDR3 coding DNA: TGTGCCAGCTCACCCTCGGGTCCCGGAGGGGAGACCCAGTACTTC.

The chain uses TRBV30 and TRBJ2-3; the D is unclear. The CDR3 covers 13 residues. The germline V gene encodes CDR1 GTSNPN and CDR2 SVGIG (reference sequence). V was shortened by 1 base and J by 6 bases, with 11 bases between the two germline ends. The CDR3 spells CAWSGKRRDTQYF. In nucleotides, the CDR3 is TGTGCCTGGAGTGGGAAGCGACGGGATACGCAGTATTTT.

This chain uses TRBV29-1 with TRBJ2-3; the D gene is possibly TRBD1 (7 bases). Trimming cost V 7 bases and J 5 bases, with 16 bases left between them. The CDR3 has 13 residues. CDR1 is SQVTM and CDR2 is ANQGSEA in the germline V gene. In DNA, the CDR3 is TGCAGCGCCGCCAGGGGGGAGTTAGATACGCAGTATTTT. Protein sequence: CSAARGELDTQYF.

V and J are TRBV7-9 and TRBJ2-1; 9 bases are a match to TRBD2. This CDR3 is built from 18 residues. The V segment lost 5 bases and the J segment 0 bases; nucleotides outside the gene matches: 11. The germline gives CDR1 SEHNR, CDR2 FQNEAQ (reference sequence). CDR3 in amino acids: CASSLGAGGLPSYNEQFF. CDR3 in DNA: TGTGCCAGCAGCCTCGGAGCGGGGGGCCTACCCTCCTACAATGAGCAGTTCTTC.

The rearrangement joins TRBV7-8 to TRBJ1-1, with a tentative D call TRBD1 (5 bases). The CDR3 loop spans 12 amino acids. V dropped 2 bases and J dropped 9 bases, with 10 bases sitting between them. Germline CDR1 is SGHVS and CDR2 is FQNEAQ. This CDR3 reads CASSLQGAKAFF. The CDR3 coding sequence is TGTGCCAGCAGCTTACAAGGGGCTAAAGCTTTCTTT.

This chain uses TRBV5-6 with TRBJ2-1, with 9 nucleotides matching TRBD2. CDR3 length equals 17 residues. Germline-derived CDR1 and CDR2 are SGHDT and YYEEEE. V was pared by 0 bases and J by 3 bases, with 7 bases of the junction left unmatched. The CDR3 bases are TGTGCCAGCAGCTTGGGCGAGCTAGCGGGGTACTACAATGAGCAGTTCTTC. Amino acids: CASSLGELAGYYNEQFF.

This chain links TRBV7-9 with TRBJ1-6, with D unclear. In germline, CDR1 is SEHNR, CDR2 FQNEAQ (reference sequence). The V gene lost 4 bases and the J gene lost 16 bases, with 14 bases spanning the gap. There are 12 residues in the CDR3. The CDR3 spells CASSSPEGRLHF. CDR3 in DNA: TGTGCCAGCAGCTCCCCTGAGGGTCGACTCCACTTT.

The rearrangement joins TRBV9 to TRBJ2-5; D might be TRBD2 (7 bases). Trimming stripped 0 bases from V and 2 bases from J, with 23 bases between. CDR3 size: 19 residues. Germline CDR1 reads SGDLS; CDR2 reads YYNGEE. CDR3 in amino acids: CASSVAGGGLTPPQETQYF. The CDR3 nucleotides are TGTGCCAGCAGCGTAGCTGGGGGGGGCCTAACTCCCCCACAAGAGACCCAGTACTTC.

V is TRBV5-6 and J is TRBJ2-1, with D possibly matching TRBD1 (6 bases). This CDR3 spans 16 amino acids. V was cut by 4 bases and J by 4 bases, with 18 bases left in between. CDR1 is SGHDT and CDR2 is YYEEEE in the germline V gene. The CDR3 DNA is TGTGCCAGCAGCCTAAGGGGGAGAGGACGGTACAATGAGCAGTTCTTC. It codes for CASSLRGRGRYNEQFF.

The rearrangement joins TRBV6-5 to TRBJ2-3; 8 bases match TRBD1. CDR3 size: 12 residues. Germline CDR1 and CDR2: MNHEY and SVGAGI. V lost 2 bases to trimming and J lost 14 bases; unmatched junction nucleotides: 6. Here the CDR3 reads CASSYARDRWYF. CDR3 bases: TGTGCCAGCAGTTACGCAAGGGACAGGTGGTATTTT.

CDR3 in amino acids: CASIRRGTGNTEAFF. The CDR3 DNA follows: TGTGCCAGCATTCGAAGAGGGACAGGGAACACTGAAGCTTTCTTT. V gene TRBV6-1 combines with J gene TRBJ1-1, with 8 bases fitting TRBD1. After removal of 7 bases from V and 1 base from J, the junction contained 8 bases not matched to a gene. The CDR3 runs to 15 residues. Germline-derived CDR1 and CDR2 are MNHNS and SASEGT.

The chain links TRBV7-9 to TRBJ2-1; 10 bases match TRBD2. The germline CDR1 and CDR2 sequences are SEHNR and FQNEAQ (reference sequence). V lost 1 base and J lost 15; bases outside the gene matches: 18. The CDR3 totals 17 residues. CDR3 in amino acids: CASSLGRPSGGYRARFF. The DNA of the CDR3 is TGTGCCAGCAGCTTAGGCCGCCCTAGCGGGGGCTACAGGGCTCGGTTCTTC.

The count of this clone is one. The CDR3 reads CATRRGGWGGDTQYF. Here the CDR3 DNA reads TGTGCCACCCGAAGAGGGGGTTGGGGTGGGGATACGCAGTATTTT. The chain carries TRBV6-5 and TRBJ2-3; weak D call: TRBD1 (6 bases). CDR3 length: 15 residues. Trimming removed 10 bases at V and 6 bases at J, with 23 bases between. Germline-derived CDR1 and CDR2 are MNHEY and SVGAGI.

This sequence joins TRBV27 and TRBJ2-5, with D possibly matching TRBD2 (6 bases). The CDR3 has 17 residues. Deletions cut 5 bases from V and 3 bases from J, with 22 bases between. CDR1 MNHEY and CDR2 SMNVEV come from the germline V gene (reference sequence). For the CDR3, the DNA is TGTGCCAGCAGTCTCATATCCCGGGGACTGATTAAAGAGACCCAGTACTTC. Encoded protein: CASSLISRGLIKETQYF.

J is TRBJ2-3 and V is TRBV10-3; TRBD2 matches 7 bases. The CDR3 has 14 amino acids. V lost 6 bases and J lost 4; bases outside the gene matches: 7. CDR1 and CDR2 from the germline V gene are ENHRY and SYGVKD. CDR3 in amino acids: CAISDTRGADTQYF. CDR3 nucleotide sequence: TGTGCCATCAGCGATACACGGGGGGCAGATACGCAGTATTTT.

The J gene is TRBJ2-1, the V gene TRBV5-1, with TRBD1 identical over 7 bases. After removal of 4 bases from V and 6 bases from J, the junction contained 16 bases not matched to a gene. Germline CDR1 SGHRS, CDR2 YFSETQ. The CDR3 runs 17 residues. The CDR3: CASSAAGGPFLRNEQFF. The CDR3 DNA is TGCGCCAGCAGCGCAGCAGGGGGTCCTTTTTTGCGCAATGAGCAGTTCTTC. Combining the CDR3 with reference TRBV5-1 and TRBJ2-1 gives the whole variable domain KAGVTQTPRYLIKTRGQQVTLSCSPISGHRSVSWYQQTPGQGLQFLFEYFSETQRNKGNFPGRFSGRQFSNSRSEMNVSTLELGDSALYLCASSAAGGPFLRNEQFFGPGTRLTVL.

V is TRBV11-2 and J is TRBJ2-1; the match to TRBD2 covers 7 bases. The germline V gene has CDR1 SGHAT and CDR2 FQNNGV. The CDR3 consists of 15 residues. Trimming at V came to 5 bases and at J to 4 bases, leaving 8 bases not matched to a gene. The CDR3 region has the DNA TGTGCCAGCAGCCCCTTATGGGGGGGTTACAATGAGCAGTTCTTC. Translation: CASSPLWGGYNEQFF.

The chain has TRBV4-1 and TRBJ1-6, with TRBD1 matching over 8 bases. This CDR3 spans 15 amino acids. The V segment lost 4 bases and the J segment 3 bases; nucleotides outside the gene matches: 2. The germline V gene encodes CDR1 MGHRA and CDR2 YSYEKL. The CDR3 here is CASSPGGYYNSPLHF. The CDR3 nucleotides are TGCGCCAGCAGCCCAGGGGGCTACTATAATTCACCCCTCCACTTT.